The source of this T cell receptor beta chain is a study of OX40 agonist ivuxolimab in advanced cancers. Notes on the study in general: Several nonresponders also turned out to have low normalized T-cell clonal expansion.

This CDR3 has 16 residues. The V gene lost 4 bases and the J gene lost 3 bases, with 17 bases spanning the gap. Germline V CDR1 and CDR2: SGHDT, YYEEEE. This table comes from immunoSEQ multiplex PCR, and its TCRdb copy is limited to in-frame clones, with some not included. The sample records 20,000 to 25,000 clones, roughly 82% being singletons. For this clone: Its cognate antigen is unknown.

This clonotype originated in an adult with an advanced solid tumor such as melanoma, head and neck, liver or kidney cancer. The material was CD4+ or CD8+ T cells sorted from blood, obtained in a trial of the OX40 agonist ivuxolimab. V usage is TRBV5-6 and J usage is TRBJ2-1; perhaps TRBD2 as D (6 bases). CDR3 protein: CASSKYRDSDYNEQFF. DNA of the CDR3: TGTGCCAGCAGCAAATACCGGGACTCCGACTACAATGAGCAGTTCTTC.